The sequence of this T cell receptor beta chain was determined in a study of blood T cells in healthy people across ages. Whole-study results and caveats: Donors of long life had a larger count of naive CD4+ cells and greater diversity than aged donors.

Total RNA was isolated from each sample in quantities of at least 6 micrograms. Combining a sample-barcoded 5' primer with a J-beta primer mix, a second PCR ran for 7 to 11 cycles. Each of the samples gave a minimum of 2.5 million paired-end reads that contained CDR3. TCRdb independently ran MiXCR on the 5' RACE reads; one entry per CDR3 protein. The sample includes some 640,000 distinct CDR3 sequences, over 45% of them seen just once. This clonotype was picked up a small number of times. The antigen remains undetermined. This receptor was taken from a woman in her fifties or sixties in good health. The sequencing sample was made of blood.

CDR3 loop: CSARDGASATREQYF. The CDR3 DNA sequence: TGCAGTGCTAGAGATGGCGCAAGCGCTACCCGGGAGCAGTACTTC. The chain links TRBV20-1 to TRBJ2-7; D remains ambiguous. The V end was cut by 0 bases, the J end by 7 bases, with 19 bases between. Germline loops: CDR1 DFQATT, CDR2 SNEGSKA (reference sequence). This CDR3 region has 15 residues.